This note documents a single T cell receptor (beta chain) sequence. Its specificity is not known. The entry originates in a study of vaccination effects on CD4 cells after COVID-19. Overall study context: Median timing of post-vaccine samples was 72 days after the second dose. Study conclusions and caveats: Few convalescent patients and no early post-infection timepoints were included in the study. There was marked clonal contraction among infection- and vaccine-induced clones late after vaccination.

Profiled with immunoSEQ multiplex PCR; TCRdb holds only in-frame clones, not every one. Of tens of thousands of clones listed, around 70% were seen once; the top ten hold about 2.3%. Culturing for 10 days preceded CD4+ T cell isolation. As their vaccination, participants received two doses of either BNT162b2 or mRNA-1273. The sequenced sample was CD4+ T cells from PBMCs cultured without peptide, obtained after COVID-19 vaccination. The clonotype was recovered from a human donor who received a COVID-19 vaccine.

The CDR3 here is CASSTRDREDYGYTF. CDR3 in DNA: TGTGCCAGCAGTACCCGGGACAGGGAGGACTATGGCTACACCTTC. This chain links TRBV6-5 with TRBJ1-2; 9 bases map to TRBD1. The CDR3 length is 15 residues. Germline CDR1 MNHEY, CDR2 SVGAGI. V was clipped by 5 bases and J by 3 bases; unmatched bases: 7.